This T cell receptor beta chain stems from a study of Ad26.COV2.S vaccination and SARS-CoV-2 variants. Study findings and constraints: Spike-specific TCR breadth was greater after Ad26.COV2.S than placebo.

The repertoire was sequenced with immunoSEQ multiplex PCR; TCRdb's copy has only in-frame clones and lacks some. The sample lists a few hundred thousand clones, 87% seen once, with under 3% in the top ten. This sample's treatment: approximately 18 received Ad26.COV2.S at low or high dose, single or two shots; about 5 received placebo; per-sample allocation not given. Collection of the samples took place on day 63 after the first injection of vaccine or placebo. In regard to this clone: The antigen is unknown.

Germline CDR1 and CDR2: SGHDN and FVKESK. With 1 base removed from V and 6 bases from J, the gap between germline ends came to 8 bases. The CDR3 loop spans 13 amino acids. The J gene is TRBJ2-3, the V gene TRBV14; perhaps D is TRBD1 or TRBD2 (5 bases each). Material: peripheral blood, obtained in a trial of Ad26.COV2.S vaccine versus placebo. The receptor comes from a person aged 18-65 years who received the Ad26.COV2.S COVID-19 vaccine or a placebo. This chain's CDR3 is CASSQGEGDTQYF. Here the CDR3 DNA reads TGTGCCAGCAGCCAAGGAGAGGGGGATACGCAGTATTTT.